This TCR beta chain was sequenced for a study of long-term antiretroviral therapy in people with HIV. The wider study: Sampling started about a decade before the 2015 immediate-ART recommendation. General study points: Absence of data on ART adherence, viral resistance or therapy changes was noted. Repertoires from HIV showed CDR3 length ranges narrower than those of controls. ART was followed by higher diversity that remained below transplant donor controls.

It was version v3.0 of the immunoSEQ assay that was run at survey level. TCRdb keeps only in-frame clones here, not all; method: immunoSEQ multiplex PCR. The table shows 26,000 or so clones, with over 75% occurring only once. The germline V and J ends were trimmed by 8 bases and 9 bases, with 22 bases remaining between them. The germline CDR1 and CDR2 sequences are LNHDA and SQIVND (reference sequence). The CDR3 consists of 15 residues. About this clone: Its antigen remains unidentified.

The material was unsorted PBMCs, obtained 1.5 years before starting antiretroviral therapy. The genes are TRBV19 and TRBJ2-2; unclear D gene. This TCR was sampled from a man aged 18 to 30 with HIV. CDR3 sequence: CASHFLGPIYRELFF. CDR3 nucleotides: TGTGCCAGTCACTTCCTTGGCCCCATCTACCGGGAGCTGTTTTTT. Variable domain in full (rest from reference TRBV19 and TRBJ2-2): DGGITQSPKYLFRKEGQNVTLSCEQNLNHDAMYWYRQDPGQGLRLIYYSQIVNDFQKGDIAEGYSVSREKKESFPLTVTSAQKNPTAFYLCASHFLGPIYRELFFGEGSRLTVL.